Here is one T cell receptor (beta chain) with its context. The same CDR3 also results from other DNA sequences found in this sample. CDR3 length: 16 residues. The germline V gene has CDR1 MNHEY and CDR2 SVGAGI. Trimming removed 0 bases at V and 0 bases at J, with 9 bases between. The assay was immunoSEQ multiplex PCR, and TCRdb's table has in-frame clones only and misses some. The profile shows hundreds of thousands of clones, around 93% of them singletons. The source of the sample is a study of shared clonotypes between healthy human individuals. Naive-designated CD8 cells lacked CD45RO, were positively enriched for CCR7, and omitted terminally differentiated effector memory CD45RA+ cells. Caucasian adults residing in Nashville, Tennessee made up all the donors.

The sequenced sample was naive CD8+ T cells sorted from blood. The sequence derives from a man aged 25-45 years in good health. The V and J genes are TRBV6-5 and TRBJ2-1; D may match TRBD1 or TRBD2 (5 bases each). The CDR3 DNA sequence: TGTGCCAGCAGTTACTCGGGGGAAAGCTCCTACAATGAGCAGTTCTTC. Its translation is CASSYSGESSYNEQFF.